This section outlines one T cell receptor beta chain sequence together with its context. As originally analysed: Reference gene primer amplification yielded estimated nucleated cell counts. Assay: immunoSEQ multiplex PCR; the TCRdb copy retains only in-frame clones and omits some. That table supplies the V and J calls and clone size; D and trimming were determined from the DNA. The table records 65,000 to 100,000 clones, about 88% of them present only once. This specimen belongs to a study of blood T cell repertoires in COVID-19. About the study: The United States, Italy and Spain supplied acute and convalescent COVID-19 samples.

The CDR3 runs 14 residues. Germline V gene sequence: CDR1 SGHKS, CDR2 YYEKEE (reference sequence). V lost 7 bases, J lost 3 bases, and 11 bases lay in between. Sequenced material: peripheral blood. This sequence joins TRBV5-5 and TRBJ1-6; TRBD1 is a possible D gene (6 bases). This receptor was obtained from a man between 45 and 60 years old with acute or convalescent COVID-19. The CDR3 sequence is CASQKQGYNSPLHF. The CDR3 DNA follows: TGTGCCAGCCAAAAACAGGGCTATAATTCACCCCTCCACTTT.